A single sample is the source of the 11 T cell receptor beta chains below, sequenced in a study of T-cell reconstitution after alpha-beta-depleted transplantation in children (dated by TCRdb to 2016 to 2017). To prepare the library, PCR was applied. For sequencing, an Illumina HiSeq 2500 was employed. TCR libraries were prepared with molecular barcoding, using unique molecular identifiers to normalize TCRbeta repertoire quantification. The raw public reads went through TCRdb reprocessing: fastp at Q25, MiXCR clone calling, in-frame beta chains kept. CDR3 protein duplicates are merged, each entry listing the most common genes and DNA. For this sample there are over 15,000 distinct CDR3 sequences; under 15% appear just once. Approximately 64% of the sample lies in the top ten. The treatment or condition label, as the study defines it: allogeneic hematopoietic cell transplantation with graft depleted of TCRalphabeta T cells and CD19 B cells.

The source was PBMCs, mostly from graft donor cells, collected 180 days after TCRalphabeta/CD19-depleted stem cell transplant. These TCRs come from a boy under two years old who had a stem cell transplant for Wiskott-Aldrich syndrome, so the T cells may come from the graft donor.

This clonotype was counted a few times. The rearrangement joins TRBV6-2 or TRBV6-3 to TRBJ2-2; no reliable D call. V dropped 5 bases and J dropped 4 bases, with 8 bases sitting between them. Germline lookup yields CDR1 MNHEY and CDR2 SVGEGT. The CDR3 runs to 13 residues. CDR3 residues: CASSLTFTGELFF. In nucleotides, the CDR3 is TGTGCCAGCAGTCTTACTTTCACCGGGGAGCTGTTTTTT.

This clonotype showed up many times. V and J are TRBV19 and TRBJ2-3, with no clear D. Looked up from germline, CDR1 is LNHDA and CDR2 is SQIVND (reference sequence). V lost 5 bases, J lost 0 bases, and 12 bases lay in between. The CDR3 loop spans 15 amino acids. The CDR3 region is CASSSGAFSTDTQYF. The CDR3 nucleotides are TGTGCCAGTAGTTCTGGTGCTTTTAGCACAGATACGCAGTATTTT.

As to this clonotype: Sequence at one end of the junction differs from germline and may be a read error. The chain uses TRBV10-3 and TRBJ2-7, with D tentatively TRBD1 or TRBD2 (5 bases each). This CDR3 comprises 15 residues. Germline V gene data show CDR1 as ENHRY and CDR2 as SYGVKD. The CDR3 loop reads CAIRGGRDGPYGQYF. CDR3 nucleotides: TGTGCCATCAGAGGTGGCCGGGACGGCCCCTACGGGCAGTACTTC.

This clonotype was counted between two and nine times. This sequence joins TRBV7-7 and TRBJ2-7; D not certain. The CDR3 runs 14 residues. The V gene's germline CDR1 is SSHAT and CDR2 FNYEAQ (reference sequence). Trimming removed 2 bases at V and 5 bases at J, with 13 bases between. The CDR3 spells CASSLQGPRDEQYF. Here the CDR3 DNA reads TGTGCCAGCAGCTTACAAGGCCCTAGGGACGAGCAGTACTTC. The variable domain in full, completed from reference TRBV7-7 and TRBJ2-7, reads GAGVSQSPRYKVTKRGQDVTLRCDPISSHATLYWYQQALGQGPEFLTYFNYEAQPDKSGLPSDRFSAERPEGSISTLTIQRTEQRDSAMYRCASSLQGPRDEQYFGPGTRLTVT.

This clonotype is deemed medium-sized. V usage is TRBV28 and J usage is TRBJ2-4; D is perhaps TRBD2 (7 bases). Between the trimmed V and J ends, which lost 3 bases and 4 bases, there was a span of 16 bases. Germline CDR1 is MDHEN and CDR2 is SYDVKM. This CDR3 contains 16 residues. CDR3: CASSLGGARPKNIQYF. The CDR3 DNA reads as TGTGCCAGCAGTTTGGGGGGGGCGAGGCCGAAAAACATTCAGTACTTC.

This clonotype was counted ten times or more. The chain carries TRBV20-1 and TRBJ1-6; D not certain. Germline V CDR1 and CDR2: DFQATT, SNEGSKA (reference sequence). V was cut by 4 bases and J by 8 bases, with 15 bases left in between. The CDR3 extends over 14 amino acids. For the CDR3, the DNA is TGCAGTGCTAACAGCGGCAGTGAAGATTCACCCCTCCACTTT. Its protein is CSANSGSEDSPLHF.

In the case of this clonotype: The junction and the germline gene differ at one end; a read error may be behind it. The rearrangement links TRBV18 to TRBJ1-1; D unclear. The length of the CDR3 is 16 residues. Looked up from germline, CDR1 is KGHSH and CDR2 is LQKENI. The CDR3 loop is CASSPQWATMNTESFF. CDR3 DNA: TGTGCCAGCTCACCACAGTGGGCAACTATGAACACTGAATCTTTCTTT.

This clonotype was seen a few times. J is TRBJ2-3 and V is TRBV29-1; D remains ambiguous. The germline gives CDR1 SQVTM, CDR2 ANQGSEA. This CDR3 comprises 12 residues. Deletions cut 2 bases from V and 4 bases from J, with 7 bases between. This CDR3 reads CSVEQAPDTQYF. DNA for the CDR3: TGCAGCGTTGAACAGGCACCAGATACGCAGTATTTT.

This clonotype occurred a few times. In nucleotides, the CDR3 is TGTGCCAGTAACAGTCATGATTGGGGGACGGGTGAGGACACCATATATTTT. This codes for CASNSHDWGTGEDTIYF. The chain employs TRBV19 and TRBJ1-3, with TRBD1 as a possible D gene (5 bases). Germline CDR1 LNHDA, CDR2 SQIVND (reference sequence). This CDR3 spans 17 amino acids. V was cut by 7 bases and J by 8 bases, with 27 bases left in between.

The chain has TRBV20-1 and TRBJ1-5; TRBD1 agrees at 7 bases. The J segment lost 1 base and the V segment lost 5 bases, leaving 2 bases of the junction unmatched. The V gene's germline CDR1 is DFQATT and CDR2 SNEGSKA (reference sequence). CDR3 length: 13 amino acids. Here the CDR3 reads CSAYRGSNQPQHF. In DNA, the CDR3 is TGCAGTGCTTACAGGGGCAGCAATCAGCCCCAGCATTTT.

This clonotype was detected ten times or more. This chain uses TRBV20-1 with TRBJ1-1, with no clear D. The V gene lost 5 bases and the J gene lost 0 bases, with 7 bases spanning the gap. CDR3 length: 12 amino acids. The germline gives CDR1 DFQATT, CDR2 SNEGSKA (reference sequence). The DNA of the CDR3 is TGCAGTGCTTATCGTCTGAACACTGAAGCTTTCTTT. Translated: CSAYRLNTEAFF.